What follows describes a single T cell receptor (beta chain). This entry comes from a study of OX40 agonist ivuxolimab in advanced cancers. Profiling relied on immunoSEQ multiplex PCR, and the TCRdb table lists in-frame clones only, not all of them. The repertoire holds roughly 40,000 clones, with 70% to 85% as singletons. The CDR3 is 15 residues long. Germline V gives CDR1 SGHTA, CDR2 FQGNSA. The V segment lost 5 bases and the J segment 7 bases; nucleotides outside the gene matches: 6. The sequences come from CD4+ or CD8+ T cells sorted from blood, collected in a trial of the OX40 agonist ivuxolimab. The J gene is TRBJ1-6, the V gene TRBV7-2; 9 nucleotides match TRBD1. This TCR came from an adult with an advanced solid tumor such as melanoma, head and neck, liver or kidney cancer. The CDR3 sequence: CASSPKTGGNSPLHF. The CDR3 DNA reads as TGTGCCAGCAGCCCAAAGACAGGGGGGAATTCACCCCTCCACTTT.